Listed below are T cell receptor beta chains from one sample, sequenced in a study of OX40 agonist ivuxolimab in advanced cancers. Generated by immunoSEQ multiplex PCR, the TCRdb table keeps only in-frame clones and is missing some. This table has around 60,000 clones, about 90% appearing once. Sequences were derived from CD4+ or CD8+ T cells sorted from blood, sampled in a trial of the OX40 agonist ivuxolimab. Every receptor here comes from an adult with an advanced solid tumor such as melanoma, head and neck, liver or kidney cancer. Both conserved end residues are part of each CDR3. Each record gives: V gene, CDR3 protein.

V: TRBV30
CDR3: CACPGRPNSPLHF

V: TRBV4-2
CDR3: CASSQSGNGNEQFF

V: TRBV27
CDR3: CASSSRRGDTQYF

V: TRBV7-3
CDR3: CASSLTHSYGYTF

V: TRBV27
CDR3: CASSSTNYEQYF

V: TRBV11-3
CDR3: CASSFSGGTDTQYF

V: TRBV7-2
CDR3: CASSPGTVSTDTQYF

V: TRBV18
CDR3: CASSSGASGSEQYF

V: TRBV7-2
CDR3: CASSYRGRNYGYTF

V: TRBV25-1
CDR3: CASSFLGTSGFYEQYF

V: TRBV5-1
CDR3: CASSLGLARGGNEQFF

V: TRBV30
CDR3: CAWSGQGAYLAGDTQYF

V: TRBV7-2
CDR3: CASSSMTGETQYF

V: TRBV5-8
CDR3: CASNLDSGGAIQPQHF

V: TRBV4-1
CDR3: CASSQDRRTGNTIYF

V: TRBV18
CDR3: CASSPSGSSGNQPQHF

V: TRBV28
CDR3: CASSFGGGYGYTF

V: TRBV5-1
CDR3: CASSLVRWDSGFAEQFF

V: TRBV12-5
CDR3: CASGFLSQGASTDTQYF

V: TRBV18
CDR3: CASSPLTGTVNTEAFF

V: TRBV7-9
CDR3: CASSLGQVRIYEQYF

V: TRBV5-4
CDR3: CASSLGSEPTQYF

V: TRBV5-6
CDR3: CASSLQGPRGLTF

V: TRBV5-8
CDR3: CASSTTGGLADTQYF

V: TRBV28
CDR3: CASRPGQVAYEQYF

V: TRBV4-2
CDR3: CASSQSTGGGEQYF

V: TRBV30
CDR3: CAWSEGRSPYEQYF

V: TRBV7-3
CDR3: CASSKDSQKNNSPLHF

V: TRBV6-1
CDR3: CASRSAGLVYGYTF

V: TRBV7-6
CDR3: CASSPQGGVGSGNTIYF

V: TRBV2
CDR3: CASSVGVTLKETQYF

V: TRBV29-1
CDR3: CSVEDGGDTQYF

V: TRBV7-9
CDR3: CASSLGTPARSSYNEQFF

V: TRBV5-4
CDR3: CASSIGPPQLTGELFF

V: TRBV5-6
CDR3: CASSFSGTDIDTQYF

V: TRBV4-2
CDR3: CASSQDIRVSTDTQYF

V: TRBV9
CDR3: CASSGRDPNTGELFF

V: TRBV30
CDR3: CAWSVRIADTQYF

V: TRBV5-6
CDR3: CASSFETGLFSNGYTF

V: TRBV6-1
CDR3: CASSDFSSRGTEAFF

V: TRBV28
CDR3: CASNLRGRGQPQHF

V: TRBV30
CDR3: CAWSELAAYNEQFF

V: TRBV28
CDR3: CASSPYRRAFF

V: TRBV30
CDR3: CAWTVGGDTQYF

V: TRBV28
CDR3: CASSLGAGVYYEQYF

V: TRBV6-5
CDR3: CASSLVQSSGNTIYF

V: TRBV7-3
CDR3: CASSPNTGREAFF

V: TRBV5-4
CDR3: CASSLEQGSEQYF

V: TRBV4-1
CDR3: CASSQDLGSGANVLTF

V: TRBV27
CDR3: CASSLSPVSYEQYF

V: TRBV5-1
CDR3: CASSVGEGTDTQYF

V: TRBV5-8
CDR3: CASSPWTTLAKNIQYF

V: TRBV6-6
CDR3: CASRPGTANTEAFF

V: TRBV6-6
CDR3: CASSQTGGGKNQPQHF

V: TRBV11-2
CDR3: CASSLDLSARAGELFF

V: TRBV7-8
CDR3: CASSFFQGNDEQYF

V: TRBV18
CDR3: CASSPRSGGSYEQYF

V: TRBV6-5
CDR3: CASRTGYNEQFF

V: TRBV5-4
CDR3: CASSLRTVDSGANVLTF